This entry is about one T cell receptor (beta chain). Its antigen remains unknown. These data belong to a study of shared clonotypes between healthy human individuals. Notes on the study in general: All-four-donor shared clonotypes had higher generation probabilities than non-shared clonotypes did. For sorted subsets, rarefaction showed incomplete sequencing despite large depth.

The CDR3 runs 16 residues. Per germline, CDR1 SGHRS and CDR2 YFSETQ. Germline trimming cut 2 bases from V and 7 bases from J; bases unmatched to any gene: 10. Each sorted subset replicate got 200 ng genomic DNA, 25,000 to 35,000 genomes. Produced via immunoSEQ multiplex PCR; TCRdb's table is partial and in-frame only. This table holds hundreds of thousands of clones, roughly 70% found once. The TCR originated in a woman aged 25 to 45 in good health. The sample comprised memory CD4+ T cells sorted from blood. Regarding subset: CD45RA-negative fraction. The chain employs TRBV5-1 and TRBJ2-1, with TRBD1 matching over 9 bases. The CDR3 DNA follows: TGCGCCAGCAGCTTAGGGACAGGGAGACCGAAGAATGAGCAGTTCTTC. It is translated as CASSLGTGRPKNEQFF.